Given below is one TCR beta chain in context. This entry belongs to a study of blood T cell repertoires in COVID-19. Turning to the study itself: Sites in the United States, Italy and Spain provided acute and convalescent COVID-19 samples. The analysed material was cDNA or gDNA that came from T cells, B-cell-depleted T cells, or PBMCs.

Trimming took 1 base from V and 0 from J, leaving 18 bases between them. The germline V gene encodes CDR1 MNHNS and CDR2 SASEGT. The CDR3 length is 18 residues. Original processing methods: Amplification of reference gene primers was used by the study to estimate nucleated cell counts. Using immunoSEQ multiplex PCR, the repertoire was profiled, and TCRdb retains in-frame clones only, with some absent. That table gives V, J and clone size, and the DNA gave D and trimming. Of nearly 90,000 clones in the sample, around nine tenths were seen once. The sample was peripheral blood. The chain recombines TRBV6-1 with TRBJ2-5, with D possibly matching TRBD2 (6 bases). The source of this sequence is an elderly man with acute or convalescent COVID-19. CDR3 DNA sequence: TGTGCCAGCAGTGAAGTATTGCCCGGGGGAAGTAACCAAGAGACCCAGTACTTC. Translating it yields CASSEVLPGGSNQETQYF.